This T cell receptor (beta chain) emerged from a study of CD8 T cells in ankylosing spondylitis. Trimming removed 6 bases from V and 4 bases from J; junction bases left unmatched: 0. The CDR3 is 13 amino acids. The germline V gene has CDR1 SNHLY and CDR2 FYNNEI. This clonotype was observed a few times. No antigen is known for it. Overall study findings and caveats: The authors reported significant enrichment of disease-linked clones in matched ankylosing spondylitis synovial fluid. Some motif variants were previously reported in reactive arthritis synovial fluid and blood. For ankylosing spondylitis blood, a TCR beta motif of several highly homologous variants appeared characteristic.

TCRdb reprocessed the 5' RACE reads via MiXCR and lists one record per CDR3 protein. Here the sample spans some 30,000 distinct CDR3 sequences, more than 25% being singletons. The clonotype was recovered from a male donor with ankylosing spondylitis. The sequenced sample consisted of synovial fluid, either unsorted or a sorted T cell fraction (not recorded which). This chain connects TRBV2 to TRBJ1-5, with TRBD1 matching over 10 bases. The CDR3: CASRGQGNQPQHF. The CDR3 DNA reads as TGTGCCAGCAGGGGACAGGGGAATCAGCCCCAGCATTTT.